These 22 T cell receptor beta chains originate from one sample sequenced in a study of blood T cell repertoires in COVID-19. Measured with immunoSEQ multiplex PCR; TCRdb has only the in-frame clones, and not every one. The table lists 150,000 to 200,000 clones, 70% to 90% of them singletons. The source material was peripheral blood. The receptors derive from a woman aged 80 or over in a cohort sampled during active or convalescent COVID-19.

The CDR3 loop is CASSLGTGLAGETQYF. CDR3 sequence (DNA): TGTGCCAGCAGTTTGGGGACAGGACTGGCGGGAGAGACCCAGTACTTC. The chain carries TRBV27 and TRBJ2-5; 8 nucleotides agree with TRBD1. The trim removed 3 bases at V and 4 bases at J, leaving 10 bases unmatched. This CDR3 is 16 amino acids long. CDR1 and CDR2 from the germline V gene are MNHEY and SMNVEV (reference sequence).

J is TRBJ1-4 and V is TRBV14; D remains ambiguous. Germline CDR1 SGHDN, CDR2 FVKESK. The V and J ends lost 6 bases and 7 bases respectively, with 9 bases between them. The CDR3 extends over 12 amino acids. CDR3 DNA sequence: TGTGCCAGCAGTAGGGCGGGTGAAAAACTGTTTTTT. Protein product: CASSRAGEKLFF.

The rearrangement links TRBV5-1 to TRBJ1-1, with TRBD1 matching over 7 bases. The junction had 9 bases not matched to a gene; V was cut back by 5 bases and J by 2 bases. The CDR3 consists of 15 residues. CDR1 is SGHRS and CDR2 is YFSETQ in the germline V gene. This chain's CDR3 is CASSFGTVVNTEAFF. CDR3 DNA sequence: TGCGCCAGCAGTTTCGGGACAGTTGTTAACACTGAAGCTTTCTTT.

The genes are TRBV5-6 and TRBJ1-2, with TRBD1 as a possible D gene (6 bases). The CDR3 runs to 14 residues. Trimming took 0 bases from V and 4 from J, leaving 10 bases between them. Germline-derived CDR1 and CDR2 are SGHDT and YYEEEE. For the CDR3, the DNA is TGTGCCAGCAGCTTGGGGACAGAACCCTATGGCTACACCTTC. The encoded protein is CASSLGTEPYGYTF.

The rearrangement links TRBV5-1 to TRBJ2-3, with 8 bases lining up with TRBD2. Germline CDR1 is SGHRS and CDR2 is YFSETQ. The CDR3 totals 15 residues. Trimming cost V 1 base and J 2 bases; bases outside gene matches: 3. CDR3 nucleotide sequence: TGCGCCAGCAGCTTGCTCGGGGGGGCCACAGATACGCAGTATTTT. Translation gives CASSLLGGATDTQYF.

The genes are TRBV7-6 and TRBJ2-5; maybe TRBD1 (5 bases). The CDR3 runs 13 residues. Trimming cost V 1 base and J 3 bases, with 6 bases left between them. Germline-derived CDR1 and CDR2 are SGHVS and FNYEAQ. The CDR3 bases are TGTGCCAGCAGCTTAGTCAGGGAAGAGACCCAGTACTTC. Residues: CASSLVREETQYF.

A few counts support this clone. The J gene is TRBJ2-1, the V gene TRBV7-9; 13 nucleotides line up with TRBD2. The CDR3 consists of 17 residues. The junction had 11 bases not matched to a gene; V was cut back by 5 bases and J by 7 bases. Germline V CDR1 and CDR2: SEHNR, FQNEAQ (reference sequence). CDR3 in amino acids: CASSRLITSGGVNEQFF. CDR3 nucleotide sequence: TGTGCCAGCAGCCGCCTGATCACTAGCGGGGGGGTTAATGAGCAGTTCTTC.

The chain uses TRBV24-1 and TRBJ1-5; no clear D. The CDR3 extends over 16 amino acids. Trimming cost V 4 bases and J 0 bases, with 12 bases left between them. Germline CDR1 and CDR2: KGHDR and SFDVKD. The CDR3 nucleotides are TGTGCCACCAGTGACTCCAGACTGGATAGCAATCAGCCCCAGCATTTT. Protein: CATSDSRLDSNQPQHF.

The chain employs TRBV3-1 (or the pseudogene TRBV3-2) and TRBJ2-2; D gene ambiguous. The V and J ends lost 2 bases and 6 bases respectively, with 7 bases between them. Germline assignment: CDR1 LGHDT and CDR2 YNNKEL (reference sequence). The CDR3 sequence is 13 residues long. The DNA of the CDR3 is TGTGCCAGCAGCCAACCTTCGGCCGGGGAGCTGTTTTTT. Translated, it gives CASSQPSAGELFF.

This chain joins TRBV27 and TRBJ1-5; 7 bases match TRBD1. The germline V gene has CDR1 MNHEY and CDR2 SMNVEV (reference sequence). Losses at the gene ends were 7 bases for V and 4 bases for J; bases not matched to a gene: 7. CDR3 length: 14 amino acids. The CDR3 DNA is TGTGCCAGCACCCTACGACAGGGAAATCAGCCCCAGCATTTT. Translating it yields CASTLRQGNQPQHF.

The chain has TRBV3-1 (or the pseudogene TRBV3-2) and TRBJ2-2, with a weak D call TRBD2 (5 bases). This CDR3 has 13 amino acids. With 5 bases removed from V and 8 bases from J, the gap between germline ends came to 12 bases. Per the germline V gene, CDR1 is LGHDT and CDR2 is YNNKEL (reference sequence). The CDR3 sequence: CASSAGVQGELFF. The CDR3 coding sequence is TGTGCCAGCAGCGCCGGGGTTCAGGGGGAGCTGTTTTTT.

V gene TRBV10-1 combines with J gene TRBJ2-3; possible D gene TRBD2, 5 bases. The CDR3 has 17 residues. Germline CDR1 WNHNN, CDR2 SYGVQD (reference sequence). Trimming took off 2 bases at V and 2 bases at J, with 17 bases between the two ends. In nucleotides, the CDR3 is TGCGCCAGCAGTGAGACTAGAGGCGGAGGTAACACAGATACGCAGTATTTT. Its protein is CASSETRGGGNTDTQYF.

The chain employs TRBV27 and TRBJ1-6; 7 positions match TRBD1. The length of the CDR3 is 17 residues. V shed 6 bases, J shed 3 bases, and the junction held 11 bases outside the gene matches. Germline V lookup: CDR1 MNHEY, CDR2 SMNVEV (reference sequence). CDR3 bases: TGTGCCAGCAGCCGCGACGAGACAGGGAACTATAATTCACCCCTCCACTTT. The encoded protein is CASSRDETGNYNSPLHF.

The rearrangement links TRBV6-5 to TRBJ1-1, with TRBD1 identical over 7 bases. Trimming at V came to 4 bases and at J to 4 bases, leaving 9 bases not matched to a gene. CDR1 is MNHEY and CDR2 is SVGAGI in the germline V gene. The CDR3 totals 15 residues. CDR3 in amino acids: CASSSQGRTSTEAFF. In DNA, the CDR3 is TGTGCCAGCAGTTCACAGGGGAGAACGAGCACTGAAGCTTTCTTT.

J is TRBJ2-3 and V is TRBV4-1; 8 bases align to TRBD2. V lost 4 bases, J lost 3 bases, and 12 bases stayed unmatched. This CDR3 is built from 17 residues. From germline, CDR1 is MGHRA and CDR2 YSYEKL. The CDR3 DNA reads TGCGCCAGCAGCCTGGGAGCCGGGACTAGAGGGACAGATACGCAGTATTTT. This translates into CASSLGAGTRGTDTQYF.

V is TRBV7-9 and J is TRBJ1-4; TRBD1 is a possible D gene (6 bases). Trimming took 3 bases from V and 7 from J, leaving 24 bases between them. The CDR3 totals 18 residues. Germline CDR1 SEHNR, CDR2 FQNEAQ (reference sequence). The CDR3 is CASSFGQSHVVNLEKLFF. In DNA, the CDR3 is TGTGCCAGCAGCTTCGGACAGTCTCACGTCGTTAACCTTGAAAAACTGTTTTTT.

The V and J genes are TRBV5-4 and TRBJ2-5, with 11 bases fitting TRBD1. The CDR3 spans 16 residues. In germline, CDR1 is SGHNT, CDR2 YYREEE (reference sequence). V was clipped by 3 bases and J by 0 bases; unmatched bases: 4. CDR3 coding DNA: TGTGCCAGCAGCTCCGGGACAGGGGGGTACCAAGAGACCCAGTACTTC. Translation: CASSSGTGGYQETQYF.

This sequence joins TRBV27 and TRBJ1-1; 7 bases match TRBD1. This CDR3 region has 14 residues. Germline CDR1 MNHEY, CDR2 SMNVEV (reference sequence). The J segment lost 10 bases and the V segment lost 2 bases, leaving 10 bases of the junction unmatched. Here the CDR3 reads CASSLLGTEDSAFF. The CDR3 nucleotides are TGTGCCAGCAGTTTACTCGGGACAGAGGACTCAGCTTTCTTT.

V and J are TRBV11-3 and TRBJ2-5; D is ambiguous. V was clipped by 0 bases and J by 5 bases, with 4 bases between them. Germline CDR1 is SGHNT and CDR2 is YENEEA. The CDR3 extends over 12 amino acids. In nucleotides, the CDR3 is TGTGCCAGCAGCTTAGAGCGGGAGACCCAGTACTTC. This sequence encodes CASSLERETQYF.

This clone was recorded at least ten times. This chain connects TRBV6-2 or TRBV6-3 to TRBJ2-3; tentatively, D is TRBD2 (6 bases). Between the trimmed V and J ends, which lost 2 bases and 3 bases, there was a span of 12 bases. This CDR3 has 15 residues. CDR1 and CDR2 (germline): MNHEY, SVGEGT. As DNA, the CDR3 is TGTGCCAGCAGTTACCAAGGGACTCCGACAGATACGCAGTATTTT. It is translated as CASSYQGTPTDTQYF.

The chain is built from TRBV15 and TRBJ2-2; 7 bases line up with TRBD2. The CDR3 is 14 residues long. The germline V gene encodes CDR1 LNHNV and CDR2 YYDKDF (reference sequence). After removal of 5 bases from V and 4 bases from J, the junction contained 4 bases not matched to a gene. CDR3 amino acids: CATSGPSGTGELFF. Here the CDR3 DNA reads TGTGCCACCAGCGGACCTAGCGGCACCGGGGAGCTGTTTTTT.

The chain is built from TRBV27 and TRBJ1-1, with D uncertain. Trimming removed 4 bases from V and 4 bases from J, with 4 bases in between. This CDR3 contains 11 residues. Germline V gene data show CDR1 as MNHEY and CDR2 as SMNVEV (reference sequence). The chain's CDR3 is CASSYGTEAFF. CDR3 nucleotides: TGTGCCAGCAGTTACGGCACTGAAGCTTTCTTT.